A selection of T cell receptor beta chains follows, all from one sample in a study of blood T cell repertoires in COVID-19. This table comes from immunoSEQ multiplex PCR, and its TCRdb copy is limited to in-frame clones, with some not included. Among fewer than 450,000 clones listed, 91% were seen once. Sequencing input: peripheral blood. These receptors all come from a woman between 18 and 30 years old who had recovered from COVID-19. Each CDR3 is given with its conserved first and last residue.

TRBJ1-2,TRBV27,CASSIRTGLYGYTF
TRBJ2-1,TRBV5-4,CASSSTSDDNEQFF
TRBJ2-3,TRBV20-1,CSASSGRGTDTQYF
TRBJ1-6,TRBV4-3,CASSQDAVVYNSPLHF
TRBJ2-5,TRBV6-2/TRBV6-3,CASSYRTGTSGIWETQYF
TRBJ2-5,TRBV6-5,CASSYLGEETQYF
TRBJ2-3,TRBV5-4,CASSLGTGDGDTQYF
TRBJ2-2,TRBV15,CATSRVAIASTGELFF
TRBJ2-2,TRBV15,CATSRSPGLVPGELFF
TRBJ2-1,TRBV7-6,CASSSPLSGSFNEQFF
TRBJ1-2,TRBV11-3,CASSQAGQGFFYGYTF
TRBJ1-5,TRBV6-2/TRBV6-3,CASSYSGYSNQPQHF
TRBJ1-6,TRBV19,CASSARQGQNSPLHF
TRBJ1-2,TRBV5-4,CASSLGQGGGYTF
TRBJ2-1,TRBV4-3,CASSHHPSASSYNEQFF
TRBJ1-1,TRBV7-2,CASSPGGAYTEAFF
TRBJ1-1,TRBV2,CASTILGGSTEAFF
TRBJ1-5,TRBV4-1,CASSRGQGEIPQHF
TRBJ2-5,TRBV5-1,CASSWRQGALETQYF
TRBJ2-5,TRBV5-4,CASSPTGSQETQYF
TRBJ2-3,TRBV6-6,CASSHQPRLAGATDTQYF
TRBJ1-1,TRBV19,CASSSLGQGRKNTEAFF
TRBJ2-5,TRBV29-1,CSVDGLGVRQTGRLLWGETQYF
TRBJ2-1,TRBV7-9,CASSFFGIYNEQFF
TRBJ1-1,TRBV6-2/TRBV6-3,CASSSTGENTEAFF
TRBJ2-3,TRBV5-5,CASNSGTSTDTQYF
TRBJ1-2,TRBV5-4,CASSLTEYGYTF
TRBJ1-6,TRBV19,CASRGTGRNSPLHF
TRBJ1-5,TRBV7-9,CASSSMAGDQPQHF
TRBJ2-2,TRBV19,CASSRGQGANGELFF
TRBJ1-1,TRBV5-1,CASSRGEGEAFF
TRBJ2-1,TRBV4-1,CASSQGGGGDRYNEQFF
TRBJ2-3,TRBV5-6,CASSPGLAGHARWF
TRBJ1-1,TRBV19,CASSIGATANTEAFF
TRBJ1-1,TRBV5-6,CASSLQGGKTEAFF
TRBJ2-5,TRBV2,CASSGASGRETQYF
TRBJ2-1,TRBV12-3/TRBV12-4,CASSLTSNEQFF
TRBJ2-1,TRBV3-1/TRBV3-2,CASSQAGLAANEQFF
TRBJ1-1,TRBV11-3,CASSWGVRAEAFF
TRBJ2-1,TRBV11-3,CASSVRLRSYNEQFF
TRBJ1-3,TRBV5-5,CASSTYRENPGNTIYF
TRBJ2-1,TRBV6-5,CASTTGVSYNEQFF
TRBJ2-1,TRBV20-1,CSASYPNNEQFF
TRBJ2-1,TRBV11-2,CASSRTSGRALTEQFF
TRBJ1-2,TRBV4-3,CASSHRKQGPYGYTF
TRBJ1-1,TRBV4-1,CASSQVGQGATEAFF
TRBJ2-5,TRBV14,CASSLRLDSETQYF
TRBJ2-5,TRBV5-5,CASSFGTSGTETQYF
TRBJ2-6,TRBV7-2,CASSQLAGPSSGANVLTF
TRBJ2-3,TRBV7-6,CASSLGQGPDTQYF
TRBJ2-1,TRBV30,CAWRREHNEQFF
TRBJ2-1,TRBV29-1,CSGGTSGVYNEQFF
TRBJ2-2,TRBV6-5,CASSLSGSGAGELFF
TRBJ1-2,TRBV7-2,CASSTGQNYGYTF
TRBJ1-6,TRBV5-1,CASSLTGVDSPLHF